These 32 T cell receptor beta chains were sequenced from one sample in a study of blood T cell repertoires in COVID-19. Measured with immunoSEQ multiplex PCR; TCRdb has only the in-frame clones, and not every one. The sample includes 300,000 to 350,000 clones, over 80% seen only once; the top ten take about 5%. What was sequenced was PBMCs or T cells enriched from blood (not recorded which). The receptor source for this set is a man in his thirties or forties who had recovered from COVID-19.

The chain recombines TRBV4-1 with TRBJ2-3; weak D call: TRBD2 (6 bases). Trimming removed 1 base from V and 2 bases from J, with 13 bases in between. This CDR3 is built from 16 residues. Germline values: CDR1 MGHRA, CDR2 YSYEKL. CDR3 sequence: CASSQGVWRDTDTQYF. The CDR3, as DNA: TGCGCCAGCAGCCAAGGGGTTTGGCGGGACACAGATACGCAGTATTTT.

Here the CDR3 DNA reads TGTGCCAGCAGCTTAGTTCAGGGTGGAGGCTACACCTTC. Its protein product is CASSLVQGGGYTF. The chain has TRBV11-2 and TRBJ1-2; possible D gene TRBD1, 5 bases. V was clipped by 1 base and J by 8 bases, with 11 bases between them. CDR3 size: 13 residues. Germline assignment: CDR1 SGHAT and CDR2 FQNNGV.

The V call is TRBV15, the J call TRBJ2-7, with a tentative D call TRBD2 (6 bases). Germline V gene lookup returns CDR1 LNHNV and CDR2 YYDKDF (reference sequence). CDR3 length: 15 residues. V lost 0 bases and J lost 0, with 9 bases in between. The CDR3: CATSREGGYSYEQYF. CDR3 in DNA: TGTGCCACCAGCAGAGAGGGAGGATACTCCTACGAGCAGTACTTC.

The V call is TRBV4-1, the J call TRBJ2-1; D may be TRBD1 (6 bases). V lost 3 bases and J lost 5, with 14 bases in between. Germline V gene sequence: CDR1 MGHRA, CDR2 YSYEKL. The CDR3 sequence is 15 residues long. The CDR3 DNA reads as TGCGCCAGCAGCCACCAGGACAGAGCCAACAATGAGCAGTTCTTC. The encoded protein is CASSHQDRANNEQFF.

The rearrangement joins TRBV2 to TRBJ2-7; 9 bases match TRBD1. Trimming removed 3 bases from V and 2 bases from J; junction bases left unmatched: 5. CDR3 length: 15 residues. Per the germline V gene, CDR1 is SNHLY and CDR2 is FYNNEI. In DNA form, the CDR3 reads TGTGCCAGCAGTGATTTACAGGGGGCGACCTACGAGCAGTACTTC. Translated, it gives CASSDLQGATYEQYF.

This clone was counted a single time. This chain joins TRBV19 and TRBJ2-7, with 7 bases aligning to TRBD1. This CDR3 has 14 amino acids. The V segment lost 4 bases and the J segment 3 bases; nucleotides outside the gene matches: 6. Germline V gives CDR1 LNHDA, CDR2 SQIVND (reference sequence). The CDR3 reads CASSNPGQSYEQYF. Written as DNA, the CDR3 is TGTGCCAGTAGTAACCCGGGACAGAGCTACGAGCAGTACTTC.

This chain joins TRBV30 and TRBJ1-4, with 7 bases identical to TRBD1. This CDR3 contains 13 residues. CDR1 and CDR2 from the germline V gene are GTSNPN and SVGIG (reference sequence). J gave up 7 bases and V 1 base, and 3 bases lay outside the gene matches. The CDR3 reads CAWSATGVEKLFF. The CDR3 DNA sequence: TGTGCCTGGAGTGCTACAGGGGTTGAAAAACTGTTTTTT.

The chain carries TRBV28 and TRBJ1-4; D perhaps matches TRBD1 (5 bases). The CDR3 has 13 residues. Trimming shortened V by 7 bases and J by 7 bases, and 13 bases separated the two germline ends. Germline CDR1 and CDR2: MDHEN and SYDVKM. The CDR3 nucleotides read TGTGCCAGCATCTCGGGAGGGGCTGAAAAACTGTTTTTT. Translating it yields CASISGGAEKLFF.

V usage is TRBV2 and J usage is TRBJ1-6; 7 bases are shared with TRBD1. CDR1 is SNHLY, CDR2 FYNNEI, per germline. Trimming at V came to 5 bases and at J to 5 bases, leaving 3 bases not matched to a gene. CDR3 length: 14 amino acids. As DNA, the CDR3 is TGTGCCAGCAGTCAGGGACAGAATAATTCACCCCTCCACTTT. It is translated as CASSQGQNNSPLHF.

The chain recombines TRBV7-3 with TRBJ2-1; D is perhaps TRBD1 (6 bases). The V gene's germline CDR1 is SGHTA and CDR2 FQGTGA. Trimming pared 4 bases from V and 0 bases from J, leaving 7 bases between. This CDR3 spans 14 amino acids. CDR3 DNA: TGTGCCAGCAGCTCGGACAGCTCCTACAATGAGCAGTTCTTC. It specifies CASSSDSSYNEQFF.

The V and J genes are TRBV28 and TRBJ1-4; TRBD1 is a possible D gene (6 bases). The germline V and J ends were trimmed by 5 bases and 7 bases, with 14 bases remaining between them. Germline V gene data show CDR1 as MDHEN and CDR2 as SYDVKM. The CDR3 length is 14 residues. The CDR3 protein is CASSLVGGVEKLFF. For the CDR3, the DNA is TGTGCCAGCAGTCTGGTTGGGGGCGTTGAAAAACTGTTTTTT.

In its sample, this clone was seen a few times. The genes are TRBV19 and TRBJ1-2, with 9 bases fitting TRBD1. V shed 5 bases and J 7 bases; nucleotides not matched to a gene: 8. This CDR3 spans 14 amino acids. The germline V gene has CDR1 LNHDA and CDR2 SQIVND (reference sequence). CDR3 protein: CASSLRDRDGGYTF. Here the CDR3 DNA reads TGTGCCAGTAGTCTCCGGGACAGGGACGGTGGCTACACCTTC.

The chain carries TRBV18 and TRBJ1-5; maybe TRBD1 (5 bases). Germline loops: CDR1 KGHSH, CDR2 LQKENI. The CDR3 has 15 residues. V was shortened by 6 bases and J by 1 base, with 13 bases between the two germline ends. The CDR3 region has the DNA TGTGCCAGCTCCGACTCCGGGGGGAGCAATCAGCCCCAGCATTTT. This sequence encodes CASSDSGGSNQPQHF.

This chain uses TRBV3-1 (or the pseudogene TRBV3-2) with TRBJ2-1; no definite D call. This CDR3 region has 17 residues. V lost 2 bases, J lost 0 bases, and 14 bases lay in between. The germline CDR1 and CDR2 sequences are LGHDT and YNNKEL (reference sequence). The CDR3 DNA reads TGTGCCAGCAGCCAATCCCCGTGGGCCGCCTCCTACAATGAGCAGTTCTTC. Protein product: CASSQSPWAASYNEQFF.

This clone was seen just once. The V call is TRBV19, the J call TRBJ2-7; possibly TRBD2 for D (6 bases). CDR1 and CDR2 (germline): LNHDA, SQIVND (reference sequence). The CDR3 spans 14 residues. The germline V and J ends were trimmed by 6 bases and 5 bases, with 17 bases remaining between them. The CDR3 coding sequence is TGTGCCAGTAGGTCGCTGGGAGGAGGGGACGAGCAGTACTTC. This encodes CASRSLGGGDEQYF.

This clone was detected a few times. V is TRBV9 and J is TRBJ1-4; 9 positions agree with TRBD1. Germline CDR1 SGDLS, CDR2 YYNGEE. The CDR3 length is 16 residues. V dropped 1 base and J dropped 5; count of bases not matched to a gene: 6. CDR3 sequence (DNA): TGTGCCAGCAGCGTAAGTGCGGGACAGGGAAATGAAAAACTGTTTTTT. It specifies CASSVSAGQGNEKLFF.

Note on this clone: The same CDR3 can be traced to other DNA sequences in this sample. This chain links TRBV19 with TRBJ1-6; D not resolved. Germline values: CDR1 LNHDA, CDR2 SQIVND (reference sequence). V was shortened by 3 bases and J by 7 bases, with 4 bases between the two germline ends. This CDR3 is 12 amino acids long. The CDR3 bases are TGTGCCAGTAGTATCAGAAATTCACCCCTCCACTTT. This translates into CASSIRNSPLHF.

This clone was recorded only once. The rearrangement uses TRBV28 and TRBJ1-6; tentatively, D is TRBD1 (6 bases). The CDR3 covers 13 residues. V was pared by 8 bases and J by 3 bases, with 8 bases between. Germline-derived CDR1 and CDR2 are MDHEN and SYDVKM. In nucleotides, the CDR3 is TGTGCCAGCGGGGGCAGCTATAATTCACCCCTCCACTTT. Residues: CASGGSYNSPLHF. The whole variable domain, remainder taken from reference TRBV28 and TRBJ1-6, is DVKVTQSSRYLVKRTGEKVFLECVQDMDHENMFWYRQDPGLGLRLIYFSYDVKMKEKGDIPEGYSVSREKKERFSLILESASTNQTSMYLCASGGSYNSPLHFGNGTRLTVT.

The gene calls are TRBV19 and TRBJ1-5; tentative D call: TRBD1 (5 bases). V lost 8 bases, J lost 5 bases, and 10 bases lay in between. The CDR3 contains 12 residues. Per the germline V gene, CDR1 is LNHDA and CDR2 is SQIVND (reference sequence). The CDR3 DNA is TGTGCCAGTCAATCAGGGCATCAGCCCCAGCATTTT. Translation: CASQSGHQPQHF.

The gene calls are TRBV3-1 (or the pseudogene TRBV3-2) and TRBJ1-1, with D unresolved. The CDR3 sequence is 13 residues long. Germline V CDR1 and CDR2: LGHDT, YNNKEL (reference sequence). V lost 0 bases to trimming and J lost 3 bases, with 5 bases between them. The CDR3 sequence is CASSQDSYTEAFF. The CDR3 DNA is TGTGCCAGCAGCCAAGACAGTTACACTGAAGCTTTCTTT.

This clone came up once. The chain links TRBV4-1 to TRBJ2-7; TRBD1 is a possible D gene (6 bases). The CDR3 is 15 residues long. The V gene's germline CDR1 is MGHRA and CDR2 YSYEKL. Trimming removed 1 base at V and 5 bases at J, with 15 bases between. CDR3 region: CASSQGYWGRDEQYF. The DNA for the CDR3 is TGCGCCAGCAGCCAAGGGTATTGGGGGCGCGACGAGCAGTACTTC.

This chain connects TRBV28 to TRBJ1-4, with D possibly matching TRBD1 (6 bases). Germline assignment: CDR1 MDHEN and CDR2 SYDVKM. This CDR3 has 12 residues. With 4 bases removed from V and 10 bases from J, the gap between germline ends came to 10 bases. CDR3 sequence: CASSSRGGKLFF. The CDR3 bases are TGTGCCAGCAGTTCAAGAGGGGGAAAACTGTTTTTT.

The chain combines TRBV27 with TRBJ2-7, with 7 bases that match TRBD2. The CDR3 sequence is 14 residues long. The junction had 11 bases not matched to a gene; V was cut back by 9 bases and J by 3 bases. From germline, CDR1 is MNHEY and CDR2 SMNVEV (reference sequence). CDR3 protein: CARVPGRGDYEQYF. For the CDR3, the DNA is TGTGCCAGGGTACCAGGACGGGGGGACTACGAGCAGTACTTC.

This rearrangement joins TRBV5-6 to TRBJ1-4; weak D call: TRBD1 (6 bases). Between the trimmed V and J ends, which lost 4 bases and 8 bases, there was a span of 21 bases. The CDR3 is made up of 16 amino acids. Germline loops: CDR1 SGHDT, CDR2 YYEEEE. The CDR3 loop is CASSPAPGVLREKLFF. The CDR3 nucleotides are TGTGCCAGCAGCCCCGCCCCAGGGGTTCTAAGGGAAAAACTGTTTTTT. Full variable domain (rest looked up from reference TRBV5-6 and TRBJ1-4): DAGVTQSPTHLIKTRGQQVTLRCSPKSGHDTVSWYQQALGQGPQFIFQYYEEEERQRGNFPDRFSGHQFPNYSSELNVNALLLGDSALYLCASSPAPGVLREKLFFGSGTQLSVL.

J is TRBJ2-5 and V is TRBV5-1; a possible D gene is TRBD1 (6 bases). V was shortened by 4 bases and J by 0 bases, with 10 bases between the two germline ends. The CDR3 length is 14 residues. Germline CDR1 is SGHRS and CDR2 is YFSETQ. For the CDR3, the DNA is TGCGCCAGCAGCCTACAGGGCGACCAAGAGACCCAGTACTTC. Protein product: CASSLQGDQETQYF.

This clone was observed once. The rearrangement joins TRBV19 to TRBJ1-1; possibly TRBD1 for D (6 bases). The CDR3 has 14 residues. V was pared by 6 bases and J by 0 bases, with 11 bases between. The germline V gene encodes CDR1 LNHDA and CDR2 SQIVND (reference sequence). CDR3 DNA sequence: TGTGCCAGTAGCTGGACAGCAGTGAACACTGAAGCTTTCTTT. Encoded protein: CASSWTAVNTEAFF.

This clone was seen just once. This chain connects TRBV5-6 to TRBJ1-1; D is ambiguous. V gave up 7 bases and J gave up 4 bases, with 23 bases separating them. The length of the CDR3 is 16 residues. Germline CDR1 reads SGHDT; CDR2 reads YYEEEE. This CDR3 reads CASGLVGGGSGTEAFF. The CDR3 DNA reads TGTGCCAGCGGCCTGGTAGGAGGTGGGTCGGGCACTGAAGCTTTCTTT.

The chain recombines TRBV2 with TRBJ1-2; 9 nucleotides agree with TRBD1. V gave up 6 bases and J gave up 2 bases; unmatched junction bases: 1. Germline CDR1 reads SNHLY; CDR2 reads FYNNEI. The CDR3 covers 13 residues. The CDR3 loop reads CASSGQGNYGYTF. Written as DNA, the CDR3 is TGTGCCAGCAGCGGACAGGGGAACTATGGCTACACCTTC. The variable domain in full, completed from reference TRBV2 and TRBJ1-2, reads EPEVTQTPSHQVTQMGQEVILRCVPISNHLYFYWYRQILGQKVEFLVSFYNNEISEKSEIFDDQFSVERPDGSNFTLKIRSTKLEDSAMYFCASSGQGNYGYTFGSGTRLTVV.

This clone was counted a few times. The chain joins TRBV10-3 to TRBJ2-1, with 9 bases matching TRBD1. The germline V gene encodes CDR1 ENHRY and CDR2 SYGVKD. The length of the CDR3 is 14 residues. V lost 6 bases and J lost 7; bases outside the gene matches: 7. In DNA form, the CDR3 reads TGTGCCATCAGCGGGACAGGGCCATCGAATGAGCAGTTCTTC. Encoded protein: CAISGTGPSNEQFF.

In DNA form, the CDR3 reads TGTGCCACGTCAGGGGCGAACTATGGCTACACCTTC. Translation: CATSGANYGYTF. The gene calls are TRBV15 and TRBJ1-2, with D perhaps TRBD1 (6 bases). V was clipped by 9 bases and J by 2 bases, with 10 bases between them. Germline V lookup: CDR1 LNHNV, CDR2 YYDKDF (reference sequence). There are 12 residues in the CDR3.

The genes are TRBV6-5 and TRBJ2-5, with TRBD2 matching over 8 bases. V shed 2 bases and J 5 bases; nucleotides not matched to a gene: 10. Germline V gene sequence: CDR1 MNHEY, CDR2 SVGAGI. The CDR3 has 16 residues. The CDR3 sequence is CASSYGDSGAFETQYF. The CDR3 DNA sequence: TGTGCCAGCAGTTACGGGGATAGCGGGGCGTTCGAGACCCAGTACTTC.

This clone appeared once. The chain employs TRBV4-2 and TRBJ1-4, with 8 bases aligning to TRBD1. The germline gives CDR1 LGHNA, CDR2 YNFKEQ. There are 16 residues in the CDR3. The V and J ends lost 3 bases and 7 bases, in that order; junction bases with no gene match: 10. CDR3: CASSHTATGEGEKLFF. The DNA for the CDR3 is TGTGCCAGCAGCCATACCGCGACAGGGGAAGGTGAAAAACTGTTTTTT.